This T cell receptor (beta chain) derives from a study of blood T cell repertoires in COVID-19. This table comes from immunoSEQ multiplex PCR, and its TCRdb copy is limited to in-frame clones, with some not included. Among over 90,000 clones listed, about 92% were seen once. This CDR3 spans 16 amino acids. Trimming cost V 5 bases and J 6 bases; bases outside gene matches: 16. The germline V gene encodes CDR1 MDHEN and CDR2 SYDVKM. The sequence was collected from a woman older than 75 in a cohort sampled during active COVID-19. Sequenced input: peripheral blood. The chain is built from TRBV28 and TRBJ2-7; the match to TRBD2 covers 7 bases. In DNA, the CDR3 is TGTGCCAGCAGTCCCTCCCTCCCGGGGCAGCGGGGCGAGCAGTACTTC. Protein product: CASSPSLPGQRGEQYF.